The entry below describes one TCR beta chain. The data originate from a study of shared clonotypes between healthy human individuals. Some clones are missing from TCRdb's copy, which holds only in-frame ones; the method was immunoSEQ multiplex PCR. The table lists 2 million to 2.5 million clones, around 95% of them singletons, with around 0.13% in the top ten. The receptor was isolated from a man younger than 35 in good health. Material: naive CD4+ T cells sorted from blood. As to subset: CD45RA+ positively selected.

The CDR3: CASSWIGVNTEAFF. In DNA form, the CDR3 reads TGTGCCAGCAGTTGGATAGGGGTGAACACTGAAGCTTTCTTT. This rearrangement joins TRBV6-1 to TRBJ1-1; TRBD1 is a possible D gene (5 bases). CDR3 length equals 14 residues. Trimming removed 5 bases at V and 0 bases at J, with 10 bases between. Germline V gene sequence: CDR1 MNHNS, CDR2 SASEGT.